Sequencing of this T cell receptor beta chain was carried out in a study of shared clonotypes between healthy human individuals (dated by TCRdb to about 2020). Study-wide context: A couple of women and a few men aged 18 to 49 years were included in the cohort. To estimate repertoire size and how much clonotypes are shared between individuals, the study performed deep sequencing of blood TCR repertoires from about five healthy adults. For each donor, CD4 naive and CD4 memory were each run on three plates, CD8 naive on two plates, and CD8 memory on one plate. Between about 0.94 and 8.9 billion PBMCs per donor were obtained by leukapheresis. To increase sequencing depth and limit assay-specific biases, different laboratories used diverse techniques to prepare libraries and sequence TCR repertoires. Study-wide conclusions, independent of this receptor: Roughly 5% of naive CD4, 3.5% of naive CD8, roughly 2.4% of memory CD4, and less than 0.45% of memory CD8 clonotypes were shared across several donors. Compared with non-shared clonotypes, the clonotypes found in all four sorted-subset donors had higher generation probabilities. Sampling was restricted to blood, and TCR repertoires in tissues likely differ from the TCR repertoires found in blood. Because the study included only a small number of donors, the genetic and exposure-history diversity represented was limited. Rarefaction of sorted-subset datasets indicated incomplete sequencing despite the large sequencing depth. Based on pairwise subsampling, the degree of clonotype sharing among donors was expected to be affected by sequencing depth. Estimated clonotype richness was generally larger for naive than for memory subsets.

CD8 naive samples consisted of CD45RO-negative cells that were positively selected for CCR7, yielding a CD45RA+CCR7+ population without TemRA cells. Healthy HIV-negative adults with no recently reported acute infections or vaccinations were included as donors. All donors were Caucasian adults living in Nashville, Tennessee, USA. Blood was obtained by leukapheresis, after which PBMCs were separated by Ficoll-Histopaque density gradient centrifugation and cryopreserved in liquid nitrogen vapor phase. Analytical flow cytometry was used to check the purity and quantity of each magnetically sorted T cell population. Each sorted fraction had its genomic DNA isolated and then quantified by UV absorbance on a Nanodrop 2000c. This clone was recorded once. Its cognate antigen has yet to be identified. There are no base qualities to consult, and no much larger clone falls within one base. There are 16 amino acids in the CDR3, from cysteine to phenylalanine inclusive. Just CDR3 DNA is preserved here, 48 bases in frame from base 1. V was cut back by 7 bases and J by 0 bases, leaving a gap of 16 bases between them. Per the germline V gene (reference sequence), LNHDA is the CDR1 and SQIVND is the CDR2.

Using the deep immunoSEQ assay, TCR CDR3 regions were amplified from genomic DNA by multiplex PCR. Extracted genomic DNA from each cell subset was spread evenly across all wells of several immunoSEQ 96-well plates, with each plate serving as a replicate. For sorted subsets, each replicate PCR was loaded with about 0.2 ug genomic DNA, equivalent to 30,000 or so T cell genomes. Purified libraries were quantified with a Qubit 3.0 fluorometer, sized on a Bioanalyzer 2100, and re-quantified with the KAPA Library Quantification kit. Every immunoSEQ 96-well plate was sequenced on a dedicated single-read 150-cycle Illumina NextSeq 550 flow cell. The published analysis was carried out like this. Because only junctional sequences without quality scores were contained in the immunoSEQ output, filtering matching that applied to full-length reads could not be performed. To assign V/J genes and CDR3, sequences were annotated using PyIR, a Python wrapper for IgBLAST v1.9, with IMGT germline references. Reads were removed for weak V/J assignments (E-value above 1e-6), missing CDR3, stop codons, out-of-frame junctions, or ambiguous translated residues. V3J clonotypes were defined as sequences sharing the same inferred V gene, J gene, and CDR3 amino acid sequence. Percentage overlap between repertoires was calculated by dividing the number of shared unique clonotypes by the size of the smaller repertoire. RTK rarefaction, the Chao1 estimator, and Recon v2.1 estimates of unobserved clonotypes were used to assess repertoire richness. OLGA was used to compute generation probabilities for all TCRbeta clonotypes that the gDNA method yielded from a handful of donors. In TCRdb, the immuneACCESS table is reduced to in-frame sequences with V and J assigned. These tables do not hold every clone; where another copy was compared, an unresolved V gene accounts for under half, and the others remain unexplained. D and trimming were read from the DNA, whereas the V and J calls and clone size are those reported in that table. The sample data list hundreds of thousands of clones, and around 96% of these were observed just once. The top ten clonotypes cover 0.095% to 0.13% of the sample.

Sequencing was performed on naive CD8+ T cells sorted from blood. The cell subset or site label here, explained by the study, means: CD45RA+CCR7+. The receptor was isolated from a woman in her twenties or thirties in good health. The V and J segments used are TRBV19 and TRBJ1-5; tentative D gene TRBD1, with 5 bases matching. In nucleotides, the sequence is TGTGCCAGTAATACAAAGGAGGGGCTTAGCAATCAGCCCCAGCATTTT. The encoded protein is CASNTKEGLSNQPQHF.